The table lists the clone carrying this T cell receptor (beta chain) with a few counts. Its antigen is as yet unknown. The data stem from a study of cytomegalovirus exposure and HLA in healthy donors. Study details: Within an early data release were about 85 million unique TCRs drawn from HLA-typed donors.

Study-wide results and limits: Most sequenced TCRs were rare (though some public TCRs occurred in many donors). Among CMV-associated TCR beta chains, most appeared HLA-restricted in a later analysis. The listing of 150 to 200 TCR beta chains classed them as cytomegalovirus-associated.

Researchers ran the PCR with 60 Vbeta and 13 Jbeta primers. Clones were sequenced by immunoSEQ multiplex PCR, and TCRdb holds only the in-frame ones, with some missing. This table has fewer than 65,000 clones, 73% appearing once. Sequencing was carried out using PBMCs. The clonotype comes from a man aged 50 or older in good health and CMV-seronegative.

As DNA, the CDR3 is TGTGCCAGCAGGGAAAGGACAGGGAAGGGCTACGAGCAGTACTTC. Encoded protein: CASRERTGKGYEQYF. V gene TRBV27 combines with J gene TRBJ2-7; 8 bases line up with TRBD1. Trimming cost V 6 bases and J 3 bases; bases outside gene matches: 10. The CDR3 consists of 15 residues. Germline-derived CDR1 and CDR2 are MNHEY and SMNVEV (reference sequence).